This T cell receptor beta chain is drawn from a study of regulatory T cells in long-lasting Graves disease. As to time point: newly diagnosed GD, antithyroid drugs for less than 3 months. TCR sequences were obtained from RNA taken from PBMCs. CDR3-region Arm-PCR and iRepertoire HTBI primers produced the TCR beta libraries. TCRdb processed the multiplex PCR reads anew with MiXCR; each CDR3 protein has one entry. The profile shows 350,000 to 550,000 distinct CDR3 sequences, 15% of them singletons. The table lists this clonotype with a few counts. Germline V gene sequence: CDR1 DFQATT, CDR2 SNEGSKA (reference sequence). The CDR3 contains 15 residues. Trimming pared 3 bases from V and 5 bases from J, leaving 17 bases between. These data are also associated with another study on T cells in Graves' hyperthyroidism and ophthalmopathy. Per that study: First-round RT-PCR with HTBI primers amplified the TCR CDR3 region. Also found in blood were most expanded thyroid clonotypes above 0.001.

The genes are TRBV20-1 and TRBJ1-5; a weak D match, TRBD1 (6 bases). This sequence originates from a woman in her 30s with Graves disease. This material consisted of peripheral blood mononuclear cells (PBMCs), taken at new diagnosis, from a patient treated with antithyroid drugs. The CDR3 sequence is CSASPRDKPDQPQHF. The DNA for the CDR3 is TGCAGTGCTAGCCCCCGGGACAAGCCTGATCAGCCCCAGCATTTT.